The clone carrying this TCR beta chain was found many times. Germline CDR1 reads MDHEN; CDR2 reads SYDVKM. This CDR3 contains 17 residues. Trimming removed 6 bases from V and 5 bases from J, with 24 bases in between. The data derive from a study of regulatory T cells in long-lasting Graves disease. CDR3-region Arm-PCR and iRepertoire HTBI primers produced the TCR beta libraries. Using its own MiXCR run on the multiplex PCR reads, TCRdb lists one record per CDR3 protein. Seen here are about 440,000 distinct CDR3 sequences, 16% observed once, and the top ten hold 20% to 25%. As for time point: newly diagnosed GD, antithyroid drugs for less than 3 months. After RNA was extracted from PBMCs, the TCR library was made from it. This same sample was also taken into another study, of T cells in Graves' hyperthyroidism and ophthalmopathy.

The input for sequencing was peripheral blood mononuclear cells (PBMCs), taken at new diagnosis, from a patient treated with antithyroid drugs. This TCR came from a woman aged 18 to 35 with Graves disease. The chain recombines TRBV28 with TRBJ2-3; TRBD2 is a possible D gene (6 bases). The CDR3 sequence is CASRPQVAGGRLDTQYF. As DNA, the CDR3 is TGTGCCAGCAGGCCGCAGGTAGCAGGAGGGAGGTTAGATACGCAGTATTTT.